The source of this T cell receptor beta chain is a study of ipilimumab plus nivolumab after autologous stem cell transplantation. At the level of the study: Typical patient got four to six ipilimumab doses and about eight nivolumab doses (median).

Profiling relied on immunoSEQ multiplex PCR, and the TCRdb table lists in-frame clones only, not all of them. The sample yields 8,000 to 10,000 clones, around 69% seen once. In the case of this clone: The germline gene is not matched at one end of the junction; a read error may be the cause.

The input for sequencing was PBMCs, taken in a trial of ipilimumab plus nivolumab as post-transplant consolidation. This clonotype was obtained from a female donor with multiple myeloma.

The CDR3 is CVSSLNSNNEQFF. The CDR3 bases are TGCGTCAGCAGCTTAAACAGCAACAATGAGCAGTTCTTC. This chain uses TRBV5-1 with TRBJ2-1; unclear D gene. The germline V gene has CDR1 SGHRS and CDR2 YFSETQ. The CDR3 sequence is 13 residues long.